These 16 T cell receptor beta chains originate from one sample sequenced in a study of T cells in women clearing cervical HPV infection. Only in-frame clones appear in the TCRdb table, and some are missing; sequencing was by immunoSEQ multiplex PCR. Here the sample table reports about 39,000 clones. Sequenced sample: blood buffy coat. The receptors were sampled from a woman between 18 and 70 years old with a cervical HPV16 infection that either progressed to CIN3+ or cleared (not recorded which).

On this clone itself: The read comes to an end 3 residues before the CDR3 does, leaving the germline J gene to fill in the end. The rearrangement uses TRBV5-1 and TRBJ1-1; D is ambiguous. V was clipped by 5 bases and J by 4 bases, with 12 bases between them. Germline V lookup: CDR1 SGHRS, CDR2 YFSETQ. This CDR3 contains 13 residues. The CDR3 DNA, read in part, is TGCGCCAGCAGGATGGAGGGTTTCACTGAA. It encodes CASRMEGFTE. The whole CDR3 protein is CASRMEGFTEAFF.

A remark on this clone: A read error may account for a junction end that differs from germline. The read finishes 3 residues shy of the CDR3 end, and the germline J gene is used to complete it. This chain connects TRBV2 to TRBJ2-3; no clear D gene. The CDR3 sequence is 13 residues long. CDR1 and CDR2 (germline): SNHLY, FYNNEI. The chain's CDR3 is CASSALFPETQYF. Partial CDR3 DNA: TGTGCCAGCAGTGCCCTTTTCCCAGAGACG.

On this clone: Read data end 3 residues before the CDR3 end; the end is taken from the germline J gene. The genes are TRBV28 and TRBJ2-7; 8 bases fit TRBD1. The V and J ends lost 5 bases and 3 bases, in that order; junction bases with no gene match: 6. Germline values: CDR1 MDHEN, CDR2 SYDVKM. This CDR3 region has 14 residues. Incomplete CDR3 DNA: TGTGCCAGCAGTCCAGGGGGCCCCTACTACGAG. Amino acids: CASSPGGPYYE. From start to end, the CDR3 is CASSPGGPYYEQYF. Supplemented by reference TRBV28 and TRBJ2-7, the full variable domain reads DVKVTQSSRYLVKRTGEKVFLECVQDMDHENMFWYRQDPGLGLRLIYFSYDVKMKEKGDIPEGYSVSREKKERFSLILESASTNQTSMYLCASSPGGPYYEQYFGPGTRLTVT.

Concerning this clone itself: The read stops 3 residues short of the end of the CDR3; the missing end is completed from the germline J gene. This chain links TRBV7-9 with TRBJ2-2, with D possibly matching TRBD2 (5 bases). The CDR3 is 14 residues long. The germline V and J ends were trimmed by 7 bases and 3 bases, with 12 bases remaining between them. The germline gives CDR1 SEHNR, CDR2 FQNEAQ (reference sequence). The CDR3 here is CASILARDTGELFF. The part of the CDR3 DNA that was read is TGTGCCAGCATCCTAGCTAGGGACACCGGGGAG.

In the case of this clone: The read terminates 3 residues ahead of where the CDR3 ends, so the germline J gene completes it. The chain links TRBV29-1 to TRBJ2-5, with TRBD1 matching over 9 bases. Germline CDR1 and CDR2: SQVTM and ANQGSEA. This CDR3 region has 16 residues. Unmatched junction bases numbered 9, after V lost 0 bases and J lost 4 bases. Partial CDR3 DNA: TGCAGCGTTGAAGATCGGGACAGGGTCCTGGGAGAGACC. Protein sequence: CSVEDRDRVLGET. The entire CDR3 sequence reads CSVEDRDRVLGETQYF.

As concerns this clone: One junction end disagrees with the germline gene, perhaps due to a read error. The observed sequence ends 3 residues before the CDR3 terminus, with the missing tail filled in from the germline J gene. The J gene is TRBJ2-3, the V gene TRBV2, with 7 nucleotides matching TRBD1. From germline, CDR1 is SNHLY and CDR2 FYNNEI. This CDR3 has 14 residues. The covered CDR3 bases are TGTGCCGGCAGTCTGACAGGGTCCACAGATACG. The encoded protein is CAGSLTGSTDT. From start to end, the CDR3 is CAGSLTGSTDTQYF. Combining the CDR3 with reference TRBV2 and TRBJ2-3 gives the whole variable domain EPEVTQTPSHQVTQMGQEVILRCVPISNHLYFYWYRQILGQKVEFLVSFYNNEISEKSEIFDDQFSVERPDGSNFTLKIRSTKLEDSAMYFCAGSLTGSTDTQYFGPGTRLTVL.

CDR3 sequence reads: CASSTDWSDTGTQYF. CDR3 DNA, as far as it was read: TGTGCCAGCAGCACAGACTGGTCGGACACGGGTACC. This chain uses TRBV5-5 with TRBJ2-5; D might be TRBD1 (5 bases). The CDR3 goes on 3 residues after the read ends, and that part is filled in from the germline J gene. Germline lookup yields CDR1 SGHKS and CDR2 YYEKEE (reference sequence). The CDR3 extends over 15 amino acids.

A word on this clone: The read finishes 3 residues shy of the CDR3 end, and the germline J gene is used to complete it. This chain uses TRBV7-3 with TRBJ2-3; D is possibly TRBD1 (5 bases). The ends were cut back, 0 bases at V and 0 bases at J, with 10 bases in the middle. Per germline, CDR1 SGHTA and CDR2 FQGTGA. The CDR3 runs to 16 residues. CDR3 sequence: CASSLTPTVSTDTQYF. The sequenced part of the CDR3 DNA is TGTGCCAGCAGCTTAACCCCGACAGTTAGCACAGATACG.

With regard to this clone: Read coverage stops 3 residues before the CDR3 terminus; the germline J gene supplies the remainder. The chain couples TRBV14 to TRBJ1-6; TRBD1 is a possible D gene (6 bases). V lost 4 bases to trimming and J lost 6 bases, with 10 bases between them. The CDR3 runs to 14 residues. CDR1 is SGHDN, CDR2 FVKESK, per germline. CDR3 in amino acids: CASSPGTRNSPLHF. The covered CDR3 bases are TGTGCCAGCAGCCCCGGGACACGTAATTCACCC.

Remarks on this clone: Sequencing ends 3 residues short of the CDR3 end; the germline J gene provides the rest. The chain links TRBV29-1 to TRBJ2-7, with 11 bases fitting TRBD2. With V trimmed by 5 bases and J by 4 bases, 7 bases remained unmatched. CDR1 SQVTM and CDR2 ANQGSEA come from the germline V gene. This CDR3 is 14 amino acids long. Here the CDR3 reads CSVYLAGGLYEQYF. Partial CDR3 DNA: TGCAGCGTTTACCTAGCGGGAGGATTGTACGAG.

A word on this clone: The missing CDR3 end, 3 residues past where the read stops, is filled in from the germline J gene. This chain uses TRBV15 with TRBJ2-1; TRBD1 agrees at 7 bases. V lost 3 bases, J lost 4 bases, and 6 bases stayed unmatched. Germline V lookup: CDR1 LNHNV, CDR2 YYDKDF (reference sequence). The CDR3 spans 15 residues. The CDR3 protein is CATSSSTGQYNEQFF. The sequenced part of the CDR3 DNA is TGTGCCACCAGCAGTTCTACGGGACAGTACAATGAG.

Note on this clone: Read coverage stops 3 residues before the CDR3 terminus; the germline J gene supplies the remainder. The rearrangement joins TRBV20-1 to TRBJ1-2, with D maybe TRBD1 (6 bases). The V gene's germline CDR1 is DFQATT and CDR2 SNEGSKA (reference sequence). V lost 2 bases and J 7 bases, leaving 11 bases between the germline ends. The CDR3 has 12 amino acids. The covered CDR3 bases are TGCAGTGCTAGAACAGGGCTGGTTGGC. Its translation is CSARTGLVG. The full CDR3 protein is CSARTGLVGYTF.

The CDR3: CASSPLTAQVGEGYTF. CDR3 bases read: TGTGCCAGCTCACCACTGACGGCTCAAGTCGGGGAAGGC. The chain has TRBV18 and TRBJ1-2, with D uncertain. The read finishes 3 residues shy of the CDR3 end, and the germline J gene is used to complete it. The CDR3 totals 16 residues. The germline V gene encodes CDR1 KGHSH and CDR2 LQKENI.

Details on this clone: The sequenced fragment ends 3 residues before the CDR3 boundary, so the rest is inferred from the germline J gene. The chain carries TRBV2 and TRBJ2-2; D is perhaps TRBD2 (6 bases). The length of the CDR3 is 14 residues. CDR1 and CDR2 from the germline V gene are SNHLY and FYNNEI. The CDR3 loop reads CASSEGILREKLFF. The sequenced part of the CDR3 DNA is TGTGCCAGCAGTGAAGGCATCCTGCGGGAAAAG.

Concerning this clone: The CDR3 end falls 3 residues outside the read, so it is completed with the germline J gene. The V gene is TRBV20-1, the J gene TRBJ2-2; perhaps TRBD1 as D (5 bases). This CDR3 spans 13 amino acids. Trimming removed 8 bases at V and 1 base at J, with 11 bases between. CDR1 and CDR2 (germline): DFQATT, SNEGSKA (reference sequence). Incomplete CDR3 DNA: TGCAGTCTCAATGGACAGAACACCGGGGAG. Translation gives CSLNGQNTGE. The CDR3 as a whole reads CSLNGQNTGELFF.

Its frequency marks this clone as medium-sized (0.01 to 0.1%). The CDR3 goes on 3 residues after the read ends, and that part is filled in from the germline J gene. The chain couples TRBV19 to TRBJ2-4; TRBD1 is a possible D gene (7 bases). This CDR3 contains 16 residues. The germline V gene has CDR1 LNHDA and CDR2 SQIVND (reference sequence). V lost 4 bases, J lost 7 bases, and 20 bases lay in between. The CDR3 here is CASSTQGGIARNIQYF. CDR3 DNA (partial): TGTGCCAGTAGTACCCAGGGGGGAATAGCGAGGAACATT.